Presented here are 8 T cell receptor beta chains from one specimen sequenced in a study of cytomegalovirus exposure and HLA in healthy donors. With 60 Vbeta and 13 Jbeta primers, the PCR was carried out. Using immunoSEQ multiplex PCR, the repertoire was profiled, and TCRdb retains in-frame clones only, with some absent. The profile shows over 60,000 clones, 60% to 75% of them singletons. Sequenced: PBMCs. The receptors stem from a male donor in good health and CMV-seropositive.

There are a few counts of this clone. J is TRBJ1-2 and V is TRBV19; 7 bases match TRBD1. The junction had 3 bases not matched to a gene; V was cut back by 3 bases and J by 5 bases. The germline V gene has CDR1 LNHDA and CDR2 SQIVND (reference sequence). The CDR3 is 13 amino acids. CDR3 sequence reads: CASSIGQEYGYTF. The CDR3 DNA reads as TGTGCCAGTAGTATTGGACAGGAGTATGGCTACACCTTC. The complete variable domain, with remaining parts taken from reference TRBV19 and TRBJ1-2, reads DGGITQSPKYLFRKEGQNVTLSCEQNLNHDAMYWYRQDPGQGLRLIYYSQIVNDFQKGDIAEGYSVSREKKESFPLTVTSAQKNPTAFYLCASSIGQEYGYTFGSGTRLTVV.

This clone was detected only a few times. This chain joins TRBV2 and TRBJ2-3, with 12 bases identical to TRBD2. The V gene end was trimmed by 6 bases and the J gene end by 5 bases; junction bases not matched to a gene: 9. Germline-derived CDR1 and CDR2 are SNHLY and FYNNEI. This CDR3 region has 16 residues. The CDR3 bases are TGTGCCAGCAGGGCTAGCGGGAGGGCCGGGAGAGATACGCAGTATTTT. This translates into CASRASGRAGRDTQYF.

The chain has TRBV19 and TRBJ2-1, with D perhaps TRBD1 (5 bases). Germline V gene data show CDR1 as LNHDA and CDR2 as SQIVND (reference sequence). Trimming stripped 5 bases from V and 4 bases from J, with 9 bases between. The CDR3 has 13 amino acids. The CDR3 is CASSSTGYNEQFF. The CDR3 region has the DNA TGTGCCAGTAGTTCTACAGGTTACAATGAGCAGTTCTTC. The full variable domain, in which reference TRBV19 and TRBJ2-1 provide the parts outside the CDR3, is DGGITQSPKYLFRKEGQNVTLSCEQNLNHDAMYWYRQDPGQGLRLIYYSQIVNDFQKGDIAEGYSVSREKKESFPLTVTSAQKNPTAFYLCASSSTGYNEQFFGPGTRLTVL.

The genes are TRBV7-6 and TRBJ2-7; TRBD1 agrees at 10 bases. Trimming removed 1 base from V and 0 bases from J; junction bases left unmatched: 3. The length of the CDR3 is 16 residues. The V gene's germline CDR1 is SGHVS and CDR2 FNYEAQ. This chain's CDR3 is CASSLGTGGYSYEQYF. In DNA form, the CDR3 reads TGTGCCAGCAGCTTAGGGACAGGGGGTTACTCCTACGAGCAGTACTTC.

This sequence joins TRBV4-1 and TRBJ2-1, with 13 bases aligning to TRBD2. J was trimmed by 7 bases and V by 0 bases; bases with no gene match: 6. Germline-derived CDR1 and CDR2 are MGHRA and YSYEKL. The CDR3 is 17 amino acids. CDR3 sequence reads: CASSQDRGTSGMNEQFF. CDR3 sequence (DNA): TGCGCCAGCAGCCAAGACCGGGGGACTAGCGGGATGAATGAGCAGTTCTTC.

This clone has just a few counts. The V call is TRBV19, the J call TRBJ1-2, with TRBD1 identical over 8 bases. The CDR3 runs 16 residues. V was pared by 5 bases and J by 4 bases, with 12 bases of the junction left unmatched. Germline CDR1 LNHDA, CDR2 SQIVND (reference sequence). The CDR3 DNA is TGTGCCAGTAGTTGGTTCCAGGGGGCGACTAGCTATGGCTACACCTTC. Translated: CASSWFQGATSYGYTF.

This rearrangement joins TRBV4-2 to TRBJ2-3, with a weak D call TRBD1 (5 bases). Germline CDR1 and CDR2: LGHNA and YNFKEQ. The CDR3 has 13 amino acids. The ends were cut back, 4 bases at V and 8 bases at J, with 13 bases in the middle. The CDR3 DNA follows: TGTGCCAGCAGCCGCGATGGGGCGGTTACGCAGTATTTT. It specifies CASSRDGAVTQYF.

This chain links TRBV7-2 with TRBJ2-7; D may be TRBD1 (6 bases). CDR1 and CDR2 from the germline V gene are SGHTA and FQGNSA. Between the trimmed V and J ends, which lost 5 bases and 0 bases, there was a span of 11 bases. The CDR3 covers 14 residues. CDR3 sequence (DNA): TGTGCCAGCAGCACGTCGACAGGCTCCTACGAGCAGTACTTC. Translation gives CASSTSTGSYEQYF.